The T cell receptor beta chain under discussion was sequenced for a study of CD8 T cells in ankylosing spondylitis. Whole-study findings and limits: As for the disease-linked clones, they showed a CD8+ phenotype and occurred at relatively low frequencies in peripheral blood.

The CDR3 runs to 11 residues. Germline V gene data show CDR1 as SEHNR and CDR2 as FQNEAQ (reference sequence). Trimming took off 3 bases at V and 7 bases at J, with 6 bases between the two ends. In this sample, this clonotype turned up a few times. Its cognate antigen is unknown. From the 5' RACE reads, TCRdb called clonotypes with MiXCR, one entry per CDR3 protein. The sample yields some 220,000 distinct CDR3 sequences, under 12% seen once. Sequencing used blood, either unsorted or a sorted T cell fraction (not recorded which). The clonotype was recovered from a male donor with ankylosing spondylitis or in good health (not recorded which). V gene TRBV7-9 combines with J gene TRBJ1-1, with unresolved D. DNA of the CDR3: TGTGCCAGCAGCTTCGGGTATGAAGCTTTCTTT. Its translation is CASSFGYEAFF.